The rows below give T cell receptor beta chains drawn from one sample of a study of metastatic and nonmetastatic thyroid tumors. TCRdb reprocessed the PCR reads using MiXCR. The table shows approximately 19,000 clones, with roughly 22% occurring only once. Input material: tumor tissue. The receptor source for this set is a male donor with papillary thyroid cancer or a benign thyroid nodule (not recorded which). Some clones in this sample may be carry-over from other donors' samples. Both conserved end residues are part of each CDR3. Fields, in order: D gene, J gene, clone size, V gene, CDR3 DNA, CDR3 protein. D genes are given only for firm matches. Size is omitted from some rows. Given values are once, few, many or a class for expanded clones.

D: TRBD2
J: TRBJ2-1
size: many
V: TRBV30
DNA: TGTGCCTGGAGTGTACTCGGCGGGAGGTTTCAGTTCTTC
CDR3: CAWSVLGGRFQFF

D: NA
J: TRBJ2-2
size: many
V: TRBV20-1
DNA: TGCAGTGCACCGAGTGCGGCGGGATTAGGTAACACCGGGGAGCTGTTTTTT
CDR3: CSAPSAAGLGNTGELFF

D: NA
J: TRBJ1-4
size: NA
V: TRBV7-2
DNA: TGTGCCAGCAGCTTGTTCAGCCCTAATGAAAAACTGTTTTTT
CDR3: CASSLFSPNEKLFF

D: TRBD2
J: TRBJ2-2
size: NA
V: TRBV6-4
DNA: TGTGCCAGCAGACTAGCGGGAGGGCCCGGGGAGCTGTTTTTT
CDR3: CASRLAGGPGELFF

D: NA
J: TRBJ1-1
size: medium-sized
V: TRBV19
DNA: TGTGCCAGTAGTATTCTGGGTCCAGACACTGAAGCTTTCTTT
CDR3: CASSILGPDTEAFF

D: TRBD1
J: TRBJ2-7
size: few
V: TRBV18
DNA: TGTGCCAACTCACCACCGCAGCAGGGGGCCCACGAGCAGTACTTC
CDR3: CANSPPQQGAHEQYF

D: TRBD2
J: TRBJ2-3
size: many
V: TRBV6-2/TRBV6-3
DNA: TGTGCCAGCAGTTCCCTAGCGGGAGTTGGAACAGATACGCAGTATTTT
CDR3: CASSSLAGVGTDTQYF

D: NA
J: TRBJ1-4
size: many
V: TRBV20-1
DNA: TGCAGTGCTAGACGTCTGGCTGCAACTAATGAAAAACTGTTTTTT
CDR3: CSARRLAATNEKLFF

D: TRBD2
J: TRBJ2-1
size: many
V: TRBV7-7
DNA: TGTGCTAGCAGCTTAGGGACTAGCGGAAATGAGCAGTTCTTC
CDR3: CASSLGTSGNEQFF

D: NA
J: TRBJ2-2
size: many
V: TRBV6-1
DNA: TGTGCCAGCAGCCTACGGGCCGGGGAGCTGTTTTTT
CDR3: CASSLRAGELFF

D: NA
J: TRBJ1-1
size: many
V: TRBV5-1
DNA: TGCGCCAGCAGCTTCACGGGGACTGAAGCTTTCTTT
CDR3: CASSFTGTEAFF

D: NA
J: TRBJ2-3
size: many
V: TRBV28
DNA: TGTGCCAGCAGTTTTGCAGGGGCGGGAAGAGATACGCAGTATTTT
CDR3: CASSFAGAGRDTQYF

D: NA
J: TRBJ2-7
size: NA
V: TRBV7-2
DNA: TGTGCCAGCAGCTCAGCGCCTAGCCGGAGCTTCGAGCAGTACTTC
CDR3: CASSSAPSRSFEQYF

D: NA
J: TRBJ1-5
size: NA
V: TRBV28
DNA: TGTGCCAGCAGGGGGGATTGGGGAGGGGTCAATCAGCCCCAGCATTTT
CDR3: CASRGDWGGVNQPQHF

D: NA
J: TRBJ1-3
size: many
V: TRBV25-1
DNA: TGTGCCAGTTCCGGGCTCGGAAACACCATATATTTT
CDR3: CASSGLGNTIYF

D: NA
J: TRBJ2-1
size: NA
V: TRBV7-2
DNA: TGTGCCAGCAGCTTAGGGAACCGGCTCAATGAGCAGTTCTTC
CDR3: CASSLGNRLNEQFF

D: NA
J: TRBJ1-4
size: many
V: TRBV3-1
DNA: TGTGCCAGCAGATCCGGGACGGGTAATGAAAAACTGTTTTTT
CDR3: CASRSGTGNEKLFF

D: TRBD1
J: TRBJ2-3
size: NA
V: TRBV5-5
DNA: TGTGCCAGCACCTCGACAGGGGGGTTCAAAGATACGCAGTATTTT
CDR3: CASTSTGGFKDTQYF

D: NA
J: TRBJ2-5
size: medium-sized
V: TRBV6-2/TRBV6-3
DNA: TGTGCCAGCAGTTACGGTGGGGGAGAGACCCAGTACTTC
CDR3: CASSYGGGETQYF

D: NA
J: TRBJ2-2
size: many
V: TRBV28
DNA: TGTGCCAGCAGGCAGGGAGGCTTCGGGGAGCTGTTTTTT
CDR3: CASRQGGFGELFF

D: NA
J: TRBJ1-1
size: many
V: TRBV9
DNA: TGTGCCAGCAGCCCCCATGGGGATACTGAAGCTTTCTTT
CDR3: CASSPHGDTEAFF

D: NA
J: TRBJ2-7
size: NA
V: TRBV11-3
DNA: TGTGCCAGCAGCCCATACGGGAGCTACGAGCAGTACTTC
CDR3: CASSPYGSYEQYF

D: NA
J: TRBJ2-1
size: NA
V: TRBV12-3/TRBV12-4
DNA: TGTGCCAGCAGACTGGATGAAAGTGTCCAGTTCTTC
CDR3: CASRLDESVQFF

D: NA
J: TRBJ1-1
size: many
V: TRBV19
DNA: TGTGCCAGTAGTGTACGACAAGTGAACACTGAAGCTTTCTTT
CDR3: CASSVRQVNTEAFF

D: NA
J: TRBJ2-3
size: medium-sized
V: TRBV19
DNA: TGTGCCAGTACGTGGGGGAGCGGCACAGATACGCAGTATTTT
CDR3: CASTWGSGTDTQYF

D: NA
J: TRBJ2-1
size: many
V: TRBV4-1
DNA: TGCGCCAGCAGCTTTCATACTAGCAATGAGCAGTTCTTC
CDR3: CASSFHTSNEQFF

D: TRBD2
J: TRBJ2-1
size: many
V: TRBV20-1
DNA: TGCAGTGCTAGAGATTGGACTAGCGGGATGGAGGGTGAGCAGTTCTTC
CDR3: CSARDWTSGMEGEQFF

D: NA
J: TRBJ2-7
size: medium-sized
V: TRBV12-3/TRBV12-4
DNA: TGTGCCAGCAGAGGCCCTACCGACTACGAGCAGTACTTC
CDR3: CASRGPTDYEQYF

D: NA
J: TRBJ2-5
size: many
V: TRBV9
DNA: TGTGCCAGCAGCGTAACGCCCCTTGGAAGGACCCAGTACTTC
CDR3: CASSVTPLGRTQYF

D: NA
J: TRBJ2-5
size: many
V: TRBV12-3/TRBV12-4
DNA: TGTGCCAGCAGTCCCAGGGGCGTAAACCAAGAGACCCAGTACTTC
CDR3: CASSPRGVNQETQYF

D: NA
J: TRBJ2-5
size: many
V: TRBV7-3
DNA: TGTGCCAGCAGCTTATATCCCCTTTCAGGGACTCAAGAGACCCAGTACTTC
CDR3: CASSLYPLSGTQETQYF

D: TRBD2
J: TRBJ2-7
size: many
V: TRBV20-1
DNA: TGCAGTGCGAGGACTAGCGGGACCCCCGAGCAGTACTTC
CDR3: CSARTSGTPEQYF

D: NA
J: TRBJ2-2
size: medium-sized
V: TRBV18
DNA: TGTGCCAGCTCACCACCGTTTACCGGGGAGCTGTTTTTT
CDR3: CASSPPFTGELFF

D: NA
J: TRBJ1-2
size: NA
V: TRBV25-1
DNA: TGTGCCAGCAGACAGTCCCCATCACGCTATGGCTACACCTTC
CDR3: CASRQSPSRYGYTF

D: NA
J: TRBJ2-1
size: NA
V: TRBV6-1
DNA: TGTGCCAGCAGAAGGGGAGCAACTAATGAGCAGTTCTTC
CDR3: CASRRGATNEQFF

D: NA
J: TRBJ2-1
size: NA
V: TRBV11-2
DNA: TGTGCCAGCAGCTTTCTCAGGGGAAATGAGCAGTTCTTC
CDR3: CASSFLRGNEQFF

D: TRBD1
J: TRBJ2-3
size: few
V: TRBV27
DNA: TGTGCCAGCAGTACCCCGAGACAGGGGACAGATACGCAGTATTTT
CDR3: CASSTPRQGTDTQYF

D: TRBD1
J: TRBJ2-7
size: many
V: TRBV7-9
DNA: TGTGCCAGCAGCCCGACAGGGAAATCCTACGAGCAGTACTTC
CDR3: CASSPTGKSYEQYF

D: NA
J: TRBJ1-6
size: few
V: TRBV6-1
DNA: TGTGCCAGCAGACTTACAGCTCCCTCCTATAATTCACCCCTCCACTTT
CDR3: CASRLTAPSYNSPLHF

D: NA
J: TRBJ2-1
size: few
V: TRBV24-1
DNA: TGTGCCACCAGTCCCGGCACATGGGGCTACAATGAGCAGTTCTTC
CDR3: CATSPGTWGYNEQFF

D: NA
J: TRBJ1-2
size: few
V: TRBV28
DNA: TGTGCCAGCACCCGAGCGGTGCCCTATGGCTACACCTTC
CDR3: CASTRAVPYGYTF

D: TRBD2
J: TRBJ2-1
size: many
V: TRBV20-1
DNA: TGCAGTGCTAGAGATCCATTTAGTAACCGGGAGGGTGTCTACAATGAGCAGTTCTTC
CDR3: CSARDPFSNREGVYNEQFF

D: TRBD2
J: TRBJ2-1
size: many
V: TRBV20-1
DNA: TGCAGTGCTAGAGGCGGGAGTTTCCCCTACAATGAGCAGTTCTTC
CDR3: CSARGGSFPYNEQFF

D: TRBD1
J: TRBJ2-3
size: many
V: TRBV11-1
DNA: TGTGCCAGCAGCCCACGGACAGGGAGCACAGATACGCAGTATTTT
CDR3: CASSPRTGSTDTQYF

D: NA
J: TRBJ1-4
size: many
V: TRBV4-2
DNA: TGTGCCAGCAGCCAAGAATCGGGGGACGAAAAACTGTTTTTT
CDR3: CASSQESGDEKLFF

D: TRBD1
J: TRBJ2-7
size: many
V: TRBV27
DNA: TGTGCCAGCAGTTTGAGGGGGACAGGGGGCTACGAGCAGTACTTC
CDR3: CASSLRGTGGYEQYF

D: NA
J: TRBJ2-1
size: many
V: TRBV29-1
DNA: TGCAGCGTTGAATTTTGGCAAAACAATGAGCAGTTCTTC
CDR3: CSVEFWQNNEQFF

D: NA
J: TRBJ2-2
size: many
V: TRBV20-1
DNA: TGCAGTGCAGGGAACACAGGGATAGGGGTCACCGGGGAGCTGTTTTTT
CDR3: CSAGNTGIGVTGELFF

D: TRBD2
J: TRBJ2-3
size: many
V: TRBV10-3
DNA: TGTGCCATTTCCCGAAGGGTCCTAGCGGGGGCAGATACGCAGTATTTT
CDR3: CAISRRVLAGADTQYF

D: NA
J: TRBJ2-1
size: NA
V: TRBV4-3
DNA: TGCGCCAGCAGCCAAGAGGCCCTAGGGATGAGTGAGCAGTTCTTC
CDR3: CASSQEALGMSEQFF

D: TRBD1
J: TRBJ1-2
size: many
V: TRBV12-3/TRBV12-4
DNA: TGTGCCAGCAGTCCGACAGGGTTCCCAAACTTCTATGGCTACACCTTC
CDR3: CASSPTGFPNFYGYTF

D: TRBD1
J: TRBJ2-5
size: many
V: TRBV5-1
DNA: TGCGCCAGCAGCTTGACAGGGGGAAAAGAGACCCAGTACTTC
CDR3: CASSLTGGKETQYF

D: NA
J: TRBJ1-3
size: many
V: TRBV7-2
DNA: TGTGCCAGCAGCTTAGGTCCGAATACTGGAAACACCATATATTTT
CDR3: CASSLGPNTGNTIYF

D: NA
J: TRBJ2-3
size: many
V: TRBV4-2
DNA: TGTGCCAGCAGCCAACCGATAGCGGTTAGCACAGATACGCAGTATTTT
CDR3: CASSQPIAVSTDTQYF

D: TRBD2
J: TRBJ2-2
size: many
V: TRBV6-4
DNA: TGTGCCAGCAGTCTACTAGCGGGAGGCACCGGGGAGCTGTTTTTT
CDR3: CASSLLAGGTGELFF

D: TRBD1
J: TRBJ2-6
size: many
V: TRBV11-3
DNA: TGTGCCAGCAGCGACAGGGGGCCTGGGGCCAACGTCCTGACTTTC
CDR3: CASSDRGPGANVLTF

D: NA
J: TRBJ2-7
size: many
V: TRBV19
DNA: TGTGCCAGTAGTATGAGGCAGGCCTACGAGCAGTACTTC
CDR3: CASSMRQAYEQYF